This T cell receptor beta chain was observed in a study of Ad26.COV2.S vaccination and SARS-CoV-2 variants. This table comes from immunoSEQ multiplex PCR, and its TCRdb copy is limited to in-frame clones, with some not included. The sample has 97,000 or so clones; around 81% are singletons. This CDR3 contains 15 residues. The germline gives CDR1 SNHLY, CDR2 FYNNEI. Trimming took 6 bases from V and 4 from J; bases not matched to a gene: 5. The chain joins TRBV2 to TRBJ2-2; TRBD2 agrees at 10 bases. The material sequenced was peripheral blood, taken after recovery from COVID-19. The TCR originated in a human donor who had recovered from COVID-19. CDR3 amino acids: CASSASGGGTGELFF. CDR3 bases: TGTGCCAGCAGCGCAAGCGGGGGGGGCACCGGGGAGCTGTTTTTT.